This T cell receptor (beta chain) was obtained from a study of blood T cells in healthy people across ages. Points from the study as a whole: TCR beta diversity per million T cells fell roughly linearly with age. In long-lived donors, naive CD4+ cell counts and diversity exceeded those of aged donors.

The V gene's germline CDR1 is SNHLY and CDR2 FYNNEI. This CDR3 contains 15 residues. V trimming: 1 base; J trimming: 8 bases; junction bases outside the gene matches: 7. Sample-barcoded 5' priming and a J-beta primer mix drove a second PCR of roughly 7 to 11 cycles. One entry per CDR3 protein, called by TCRdb with MiXCR from the 5' RACE reads. Of about 570,000 distinct CDR3 sequences listed, 25% to 30% are singletons. In regard to this clonotype: The antigen is unknown.

The genes are TRBV2 and TRBJ1-2, with 10 bases aligning to TRBD1. This clonotype originated in a woman aged 70 to 79 in good health. Input material: blood. The CDR3 loop reads CASSEEGTGAEGYTF. The CDR3 coding sequence is TGTGCCAGCAGTGAAGAAGGGACAGGGGCGGAGGGCTACACCTTC.